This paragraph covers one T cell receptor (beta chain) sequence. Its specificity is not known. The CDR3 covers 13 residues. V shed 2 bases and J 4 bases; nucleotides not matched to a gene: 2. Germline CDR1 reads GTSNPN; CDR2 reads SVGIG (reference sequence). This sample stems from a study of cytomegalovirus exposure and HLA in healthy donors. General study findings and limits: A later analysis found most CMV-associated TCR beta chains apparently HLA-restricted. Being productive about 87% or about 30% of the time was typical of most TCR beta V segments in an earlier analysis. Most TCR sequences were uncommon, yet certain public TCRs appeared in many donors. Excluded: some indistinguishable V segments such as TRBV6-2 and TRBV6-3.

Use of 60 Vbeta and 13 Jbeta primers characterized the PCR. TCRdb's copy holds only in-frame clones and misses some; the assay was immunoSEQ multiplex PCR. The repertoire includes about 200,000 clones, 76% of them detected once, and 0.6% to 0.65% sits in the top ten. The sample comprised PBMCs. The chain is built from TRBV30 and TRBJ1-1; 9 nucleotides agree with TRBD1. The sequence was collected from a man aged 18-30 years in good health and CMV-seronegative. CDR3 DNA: TGTGCCTGGAGTTCGGACAGGGGCACTGAAGCTTTCTTT. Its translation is CAWSSDRGTEAFF.